Listed below are T cell receptor beta chains from one sample, sequenced in a study of blood T cell repertoires in COVID-19. The data were produced by immunoSEQ multiplex PCR, yet TCRdb's version contains in-frame clones alone and is incomplete. This table holds 150,000 to 200,000 clones, less than 90% found once. Sequenced: peripheral blood. The receptors here all came from a man between 65 and 80 years old with active or convalescent COVID-19. The CDR3 runs from the conserved cysteine through the conserved F or W.

V,length,J,CDR3
TRBV19,18,TRBJ2-6,CASSIAAGASSGANVLTF
TRBV5-4,13,TRBJ2-7,CASSKGQGYEQYF
TRBV13,16,TRBJ1-1,CASSLAGTGGGTEAFF
TRBV30,15,TRBJ2-1,CACTTGLQRDNEQFF
TRBV5-1,16,TRBJ1-4,CASSLRPQATNEKLFF
TRBV7-7,15,TRBJ2-3,CASSLRQGSLDTQYF
TRBV18,14,TRBJ2-3,CASSSTGGTDTQYF
TRBV23-1,16,TRBJ1-3,CASSQSRSDLENTIYF
TRBV19,13,TRBJ2-1,CASSRQGPHEQFF
TRBV6-2/TRBV6-3,21,TRBJ2-5,CASSYPTGQGTWGMVQETQYF
TRBV3-1/TRBV3-2,17,TRBJ2-2,CASRLAGGRVHTGELFF
TRBV19,15,TRBJ2-7,CASSNMGQASYEQYF
TRBV18,14,TRBJ2-7,CASSLGSQGGEQYF
TRBV14,13,TRBJ2-7,CASSQTSGYEQYF
TRBV5-6,17,TRBJ2-7,CASSFDLSGGPSYEQYF
TRBV6-5,13,TRBJ1-4,CASRQGGMEKLFF
TRBV3-1/TRBV3-2,15,TRBJ1-4,CASSLPGLQGEKLFF
TRBV5-5,15,TRBJ2-7,CASSIGLANVDEQYF
TRBV11-2,14,TRBJ1-1,CASSQGHENTEAFF
TRBV5-4,14,TRBJ2-2,CASSLAGGTGELFF
TRBV29-1,11,TRBJ2-7,CSVGEVYEQYF
TRBV4-3,14,TRBJ2-3,CASSLGQDLDTQYF
TRBV25-1,12,TRBJ2-1,CASSVVAGKQFF
TRBV5-4,15,TRBJ1-6,CASSLGRPGDSPLHF
TRBV30,14,TRBJ1-5,CAWSVQGQGQPQHF